Following are 8 T cell receptor beta chains from one sample sequenced in a study of cytomegalovirus exposure and HLA in healthy donors. Researchers ran the PCR with 60 Vbeta and 13 Jbeta primers. Sequencing was performed with immunoSEQ multiplex PCR; in TCRdb, only in-frame clones are kept and a portion is missing. The sample has approximately 110,000 clones. Sequences were obtained from PBMCs. The origin of the receptors is a young man in good health and CMV-seronegative.

The genes are TRBV5-1 and TRBJ2-2, with 13 bases matching TRBD2. CDR3 length: 16 amino acids. Germline values: CDR1 SGHRS, CDR2 YFSETQ. Trimming removed 0 bases from V and 6 bases from J; junction bases left unmatched: 2. CDR3 DNA sequence: TGCGCCAGCAGCTTGGAAACTAGCGGGAGGGCCGGGGAGCTGTTTTTT. Translated, it gives CASSLETSGRAGELFF. Filled out from reference TRBV5-1 and TRBJ2-2, the complete variable domain reads KAGVTQTPRYLIKTRGQQVTLSCSPISGHRSVSWYQQTPGQGLQFLFEYFSETQRNKGNFPGRFSGRQFSNSRSEMNVSTLELGDSALYLCASSLETSGRAGELFFGEGSRLTVL.

The rearrangement joins TRBV25-1 to TRBJ1-2; the match to TRBD1 covers 7 bases. The V and J ends lost 2 bases and 4 bases, in that order; junction bases with no gene match: 7. The CDR3 is made up of 15 amino acids. Germline CDR1 and CDR2: MGHDK and SYGVNS. The CDR3 spells CASSESGTAFYGYTF. CDR3 DNA sequence: TGTGCCAGCAGTGAAAGTGGGACAGCATTCTATGGCTACACCTTC.

The V and J genes are TRBV4-1 and TRBJ1-1, with 7 bases identical to TRBD1. CDR3 size: 15 residues. Germline loops: CDR1 MGHRA, CDR2 YSYEKL. After removal of 1 base from V and 2 bases from J, the junction contained 4 bases not matched to a gene. DNA of the CDR3: TGCGCCAGCAGCCAAGTGGACAGGACCAACACTGAAGCTTTCTTT. It encodes CASSQVDRTNTEAFF.

The genes are TRBV28 and TRBJ2-7, with 9 bases aligning to TRBD1. The germline gives CDR1 MDHEN, CDR2 SYDVKM. CDR3 length equals 15 residues. Trimming removed 6 bases from V and 2 bases from J; junction bases left unmatched: 8. CDR3 in amino acids: CASRSNRGLPYEQYF. Written as DNA, the CDR3 is TGTGCCAGCAGGTCTAACAGGGGGCTACCCTACGAGCAGTACTTC. Based on the CDR3 plus reference TRBV28 and TRBJ2-7, the full variable domain is DVKVTQSSRYLVKRTGEKVFLECVQDMDHENMFWYRQDPGLGLRLIYFSYDVKMKEKGDIPEGYSVSREKKERFSLILESASTNQTSMYLCASRSNRGLPYEQYFGPGTRLTVT.

DNA for the CDR3: TGTGCCATCAGTGAGTCCTGGGACAGGGGTACCGGGGAGCTGTTTTTT. This sequence encodes CAISESWDRGTGELFF. This sequence joins TRBV10-3 and TRBJ2-2; TRBD1 agrees at 10 bases. The ends lost 0 bases at V and 5 bases at J; junction bases unmatched: 3. This CDR3 has 16 amino acids. CDR1 ENHRY and CDR2 SYGVKD come from the germline V gene.

The chain has TRBV14 and TRBJ1-2; TRBD1 aligns across 8 bases. Germline V gene data show CDR1 as SGHDN and CDR2 as FVKESK. CDR3 length: 16 residues. V trimming: 0 bases; J trimming: 4 bases; junction bases outside the gene matches: 7. The CDR3 sequence: CASSQDRGLGVYGYTF. Written as DNA, the CDR3 is TGTGCCAGCAGCCAAGACAGGGGGCTCGGGGTCTATGGCTACACCTTC.

CDR3 in DNA: TGTGCCTGGAGTCCGACAAAGGTGAATGAGCAGTTCTTC. Translated, it gives CAWSPTKVNEQFF. V usage is TRBV30 and J usage is TRBJ2-1, with D unclear. Germline values: CDR1 GTSNPN, CDR2 SVGIG (reference sequence). The CDR3 has 13 amino acids. V was shortened by 2 bases and J by 7 bases, with 12 bases between the two germline ends.

This rearrangement joins TRBV6-5 to TRBJ1-5; D perhaps matches TRBD1 (5 bases). Trimming pared 6 bases from V and 4 bases from J, leaving 10 bases between. This CDR3 comprises 13 residues. Germline values: CDR1 MNHEY, CDR2 SVGAGI. The CDR3 DNA follows: TGTGCCAGCAGCGCGGGGCCTAATCAGCCCCAGCATTTT. Amino acid sequence: CASSAGPNQPQHF.